This is a list of T cell receptor beta chains from one sample in a study of T cell responses to AZD1222 COVID-19 vaccine. TCRdb's copy holds only in-frame clones and misses some; the assay was immunoSEQ multiplex PCR. The data show some 100,000 clones, around 90% seen once. The sample consisted of peripheral blood, taken on day 0 of AZD1222 vaccination. The receptors were sampled from an adult in good health. Each CDR3 is given with its conserved first and last residue. A D gene is named only where the DNA matches it firmly. The size field is filled for only some rows; it gives once, few, many or a size class.

cdr3_nt cdr3_aa j_call d_call v_call clone_size
TGCGCCAGCACCATACAGGGGAACAATGAGCAGTTCTTC CASTIQGNNEQFF TRBJ2-1 TRBD1 TRBV5-1 .
TGTGCCAGCAGTGTGCAGGGGGGGGACACTGAAGCTTTCTTT CASSVQGGDTEAFF TRBJ1-1 TRBD1 TRBV2 .
TGTGCCAGCAGCCAAGCAAGCTTCCACGAGCAGTACTTC CASSQASFHEQYF TRBJ2-7 . TRBV3-1/TRBV3-2 .
TGTGCCAGCAGTTTTCGGCGGGGACAGAGTCCCCACAATGAGCAGTTCTTC CASSFRRGQSPHNEQFF TRBJ2-1 . TRBV27 .
TGTGCCAGCAGCTTATCTCCCGGACAGGGAGGGACCGGGGAGCTGTTTTTT CASSLSPGQGGTGELFF TRBJ2-2 . TRBV7-8 .
TGTGCCAGCTCACGGGGGGCTAGCACGAACTATGGCTACACCTTC CASSRGASTNYGYTF TRBJ1-2 . TRBV18 .
TGTGCCAGCAGTGCGGCCCCCGCAGAGGGTCCCAATGAGCAGTTCTTC CASSAAPAEGPNEQFF TRBJ2-1 . TRBV25-1 .
TGTGCCAGCAGTGAGGCCCTAGCGGGGGGGCAAGAGACCCAGTACTTC CASSEALAGGQETQYF TRBJ2-5 TRBD2 TRBV6-1 .
TGTGCCAGCAGTGTACAGACAGGGAACGGTGAAGCTTTCTTT CASSVQTGNGEAFF TRBJ1-1 TRBD1 TRBV25-1 once
TGTGCCAGCAGCCAACCGGGTGGCATCTTAGAGACCCAGTACTTC CASSQPGGILETQYF TRBJ2-5 . TRBV5-4 .
TGTGCCAGCAGCTCCCTCGAGACCTACACTGAAGCTTTCTTT CASSSLETYTEAFF TRBJ1-1 . TRBV13 .
TGTGCCAGTAGTATCACAGGGCCCATCTACGAGCAGTACTTC CASSITGPIYEQYF TRBJ2-7 . TRBV19 few
TGTGCCAGCAGTGAAGGTGTCCGAGCCACGCAGTATTTT CASSEGVRATQYF TRBJ2-3 . TRBV6-1 .
TGTGCCAGCAGCTTGGGACAGGGATTCTGGGAGCAGTACTTC CASSLGQGFWEQYF TRBJ2-7 TRBD1 TRBV5-6 .
TGCGCCAGCAGCGACGGGACGACGCGCACCGGGGAGCTGTTTTTT CASSDGTTRTGELFF TRBJ2-2 . TRBV5-1 .
TGTGCCAGCAGGACCGGTCCGACGGGAAACATTCAGTACTTC CASRTGPTGNIQYF TRBJ2-4 . TRBV6-6 .
TGTGCCTGGAGTGTACAGGACGGCCTAGCCAATTCACCCCTCCACTTT CAWSVQDGLANSPLHF TRBJ1-6 . TRBV30 .
TGTGCCAGCTGTCCGCGACAGGGGCAAGAGACCCAGTACTTC CASCPRQGQETQYF TRBJ2-5 TRBD1 TRBV6-4 .
TGTGCCAGCAGCTTAGCAGGGACCTACGAGCAGTACTTC CASSLAGTYEQYF TRBJ2-7 . TRBV7-8 few
TGCGCCAGCAGCCCCCGACAGGGCCCCTACGAGCAGTACTTC CASSPRQGPYEQYF TRBJ2-7 TRBD1 TRBV5-1 .
TGTGCCAGCAGGCCCTATCTGAGCTCCTACAATGAGCAGTTCTTC CASRPYLSSYNEQFF TRBJ2-1 . TRBV2 .
TGCGCCAGCAGCCCAGGGACTAGCGGGAGCAGGGGCTACAATGAGCAGTTCTTC CASSPGTSGSRGYNEQFF TRBJ2-1 TRBD2 TRBV10-1 few